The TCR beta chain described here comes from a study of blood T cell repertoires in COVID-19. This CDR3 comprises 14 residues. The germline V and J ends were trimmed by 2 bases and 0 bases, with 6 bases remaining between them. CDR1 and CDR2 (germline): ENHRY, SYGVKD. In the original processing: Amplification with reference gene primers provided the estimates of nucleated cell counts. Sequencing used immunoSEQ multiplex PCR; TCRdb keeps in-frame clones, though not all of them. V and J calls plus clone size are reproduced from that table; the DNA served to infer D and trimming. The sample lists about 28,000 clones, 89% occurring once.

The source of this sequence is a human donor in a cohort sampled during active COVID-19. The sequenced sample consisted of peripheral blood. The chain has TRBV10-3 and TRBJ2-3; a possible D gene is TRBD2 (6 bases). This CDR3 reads CAISEAGSTDTQYF. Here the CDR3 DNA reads TGTGCCATCAGTGAGGCGGGGAGCACAGATACGCAGTATTTT.